This note documents a single TCR beta chain sequence. Its antigen target is currently unknown. No per-base quality is available; no much larger clone lies one base away. These data are taken from a study of blood T cells in healthy people across ages (dated by TCRdb to between 2014 and 2016). For the wider study: Template switching captured roughly one uniquely barcoded TCR beta cDNA molecule per two T cells in model experiments. The study analyzed two additional independent replicas of 1 million unique cDNA reads from the same blood draw for two donors, one aged 18 to 30 and one aged 80 or older. Four age groups were formed from the donors: young (average approximately 17 years), middle-aged (around 39), aged (over 55) and long-lived (roughly 81). Age-related changes in TCR beta repertoire diversity were measured in the study by deep sequencing normalized with unique cDNA molecular identifiers. Study-wide findings and limitations: A strong correlation was found between observed TCR beta diversity and the percentage of naive T cells measured by flow cytometry. As age increased, observed TCR beta diversity per million T cells dropped in a roughly linear way, and a significant reduction was already evident by age about 40. Total diversity estimates from one million sequenced T cells were considered lower bounds and underestimates. Compared with the aged group, more naive CD4+ T cells, fewer expanded clones and increased TCR diversity were shown by the long-lived group, suggesting age selection. Because donor CMV infection status was unknown, age-related changes in expanded clonotypes were potentially confounded. Conclusive comparison of naive and antigen-experienced compartments was prevented by the profiling of bulk unsorted PBMCs.

The CDR3 starts with the cysteine, ends with the phenylalanine, and has 16 residues. Only CDR3 DNA is held: 48 bases, read in frame from base 1. Trimming accounts for 2 bases at V and 3 bases at J, while the number of junction bases matched to no gene is 9. CDR1 and CDR2, looked up from the germline V gene, are SGHDT and YYEEEE. Library generation was performed with 5' RACE. Sequencing took place on an Illumina HiSeq 2500. The second PCR ran for about 6 to 12 cycles and used a J-beta primer mix along with a sample-barcoded 5' primer. A template-switch 5' adaptor carrying 12 random nucleotides introduced a unique molecular identifier onto each TCR beta cDNA molecule. At least 2.5 million CDR3-containing paired-end reads were obtained from each sample. The Mint cDNA synthesis kit, primed by a TRBC-specific oligonucleotide, was used to synthesize first-strand cDNA from all RNA. Following uracil-DNA glycosylase treatment, all cDNA underwent a first 18-cycle PCR with the universal primers M1SS and BC2_uni_R. In the source study's methods: Each sample was normalized by randomly selecting 1 million high-quality reads, each carrying a distinct molecular identifier. Instead of being binned into consensus sequences, reads with shared molecular identifiers were discarded. CDR3 identification, clonotype clustering and error correction used MiTCR with a Q25 quality threshold and the strictest error-elimination algorithm. Lower-bound total TCR beta diversity was estimated with a nonparametric unseen species model using Euler transformation. TCRdb reanalyzed the raw reads on its own, using fastp at Q25 for trimming and MiXCR for clone calling, and kept in-frame beta chains. A single entry per CDR3 protein holds the most common genes and DNA from its merged rows. These V and J calls rely on TCRdb rather than the paper's analysis. Across this sample there are hundreds of thousands of distinct CDR3 sequences, with roughly 24% seen only once. About 3% of the sample goes to the ten largest clones.

The donors were some 39 Caucasian individuals from Russia, aged roughly 6 to 100 years, who were systemically healthy. Each donor gave 8 to 10 milliliters of peripheral blood, drawn into EDTA-treated Vacutainer tubes. Ficoll-Paque density-gradient centrifugation was used to isolate PBMCs, with at least 6.5 million obtained per sample. Total RNA was extracted from PBMCs with Trizol reagent, with at least 5 micrograms obtained per sample. For every donor, flow cytometry on a PBMC aliquot measured the percentage of naive CD45RAhigh/CD27high T cells. These records were also assigned to another study, of T cells of mothers and their children. As that second paper reports: Nine systemically healthy Caucasian individuals served as donors, namely three mothers together with their six children. cDNA synthesis used all of the extracted RNA, with 1.5 ug of RNA in each 15 ul reaction. Sample barcodes and 2-4 random nucleotides were added via the M1S primer in the second PCR. Each mother yielded over 8.5 million TCR beta CDR3 reads and each child 3 million to 3.5 million reads. In both related and unrelated pairs, thymic selection shapes the output of TCR recombination in a similar way, with inherited differences having only a minor effect. Related mother-child pairs always showed normalized repertoire overlap that was slightly higher than in unrelated mother-child pairs, though the difference was never significant. No persistent microchimeric T cell clones were found, with a detection sensitivity of 80 to 100 clones per million clonotypes. Deep NGS was used in the study to compare the TCR beta repertoires of mothers and children and to look for features that separate related mother-child pairs from unrelated individuals. The mean age was roughly 40 +/- 4 years for the mothers and roughly 11 +/- 4 years for the children. After adapter ligation was performed with NEBNext reagents, the libraries were sequenced on an Illumina HiSeq 2000 with 100+100 nt paired-end reads. To prevent cross-contamination, the mother and child libraries were prepared one month apart and sequenced in separate runs. Between roughly 500,000 and 2,300,000 distinct TCR beta clonotypes were identified per donor. Naive TCR beta clonotypes were estimated from low-frequency clonotypes matched to each donor's FACS-determined naive share, without sorting.

The chain couples TRBV5-6 to TRBJ2-7; 9 bases in the junction line up with TRBD2. The clonotype originates from a boy aged 5 to 17 in good health. The sequenced material came from blood. CDR3 region: CASSFWTSVDLYEQYF. Here is the DNA: TGTGCCAGCAGCTTCTGGACTAGCGTGGACCTCTACGAGCAGTACTTC.